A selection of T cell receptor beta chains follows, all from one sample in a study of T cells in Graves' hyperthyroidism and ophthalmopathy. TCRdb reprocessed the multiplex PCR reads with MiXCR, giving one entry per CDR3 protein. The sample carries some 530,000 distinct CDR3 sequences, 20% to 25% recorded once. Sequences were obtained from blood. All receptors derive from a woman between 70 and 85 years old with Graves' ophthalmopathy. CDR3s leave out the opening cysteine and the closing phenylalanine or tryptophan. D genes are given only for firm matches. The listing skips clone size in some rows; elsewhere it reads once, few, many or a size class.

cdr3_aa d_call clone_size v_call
ASSSYPGRSLGELF . . TRBV7-3
SVEVTGGTDTQY TRBD1 . TRBV29-1
ASSQTGGALYGYT TRBD1 . TRBV3-1
ASSWAGANQPQH . . TRBV19
ASSLSGSSVFYNEQF TRBD2 . TRBV5-1
ASSLSGRIGELF . . TRBV19
ASSLKAADEQY . . TRBV18
ASSQNRQSRAKNIQY . many TRBV12-3/TRBV12-4
ASSLKRAGGYT . . TRBV27
ASSLTGLAGADTQY TRBD2 . TRBV7-9
SASGGAAKNIQY . few TRBV20-1
ASSLADRVNEQF TRBD1 . TRBV5-1
ASSAAPRGWPYTEAF TRBD1 . TRBV7-9
ASSPGLAGKEETQY TRBD2 . TRBV5-4
ASSSGVSSYEQY . . TRBV7-2
ATSDSTRIETQY . few TRBV24-1
SATRAGTPSGEQY . . TRBV20-1
ASSPRGQANYGYT TRBD1 . TRBV7-2
ASSLAGVNTGELF . many TRBV12-3/TRBV12-4
AISENPYSGNTIY . . TRBV10-3
ASSYSQVRETQY . few TRBV6-5
AWSVHDRGRTQY . few TRBV30
ATSDSSGRAKY TRBD2 . TRBV24-1
SARDLGLAGVNEQF TRBD2 many TRBV20-1
ASLTGAGNTEAF TRBD1 many TRBV2
ASSLEGQGVGYT TRBD1 . TRBV7-9
ASSLGTSGFYEQY TRBD2 many TRBV7-2
AISETQLNTEAF . many TRBV10-3
ASSPWTWGTEAF . . TRBV5-6
ASRGQEAGANYGYT . once TRBV28
ASSLYGEQY . . TRBV27
ASSFRLPPDTQY . few TRBV27
SASGGLEVAGMWAQY TRBD2 . TRBV20-1